Included here is one TCR beta chain sequence, with context. It has no known antigen specificity. Base qualities are not recorded, but no much larger clone differs from it by a single base. The immunoSEQ bias-controlled multiplex PCR was used to amplify TCRbeta CDR3 regions, which were then sequenced at high throughput. From the authors' description of their analysis: The immunoSEQ vendor pipeline collapsed and filtered the CDR3 sequences so that the abundance and frequency of each unique TCRbeta CDR3 could be quantified. Using a 90% global sequence identity threshold, CD-HIT clustered dominant CDR3 amino acid sequences together with SARS-CoV-2-specific ImmuneCODE TCRbeta sequences. Clones with frequencies of 0.1 to 1 were classed as hyperexpanded, and 0.01 to 0.1 as large. CDR3 amino acid sequences and V and J gene assignments of dominant clones were confirmed with MiXCR. The R stringdist package was used to compute Levenshtein distances between the patient clonotypes and the ImmuneCODE hits. The table comes from immuneACCESS by way of TCRdb, which keeps in-frame sequences with V and J called. Part of the clones is missing from these tables; in studies checked, under half for an unresolved V gene and the rest for unknown reasons. V, J and clone size are taken as reported in that table, and D and trimming were inferred from the DNA itself. For this sample the table gives over 12,000 clones, of which around 70% were detected only once. Approximately 62% of the sample goes to the ten largest clones.

This sample stems from a study of T cell repertoires in MIS-A myocarditis (dated by TCRdb to 2022 to 2024). The QIAamp DNA FFPE kit was used to extract genomic DNA from formalin-fixed paraffin-embedded autopsy tissue. The sequenced sample was left ventricle heart tissue obtained at autopsy. The cell subset or site label, as the study defines it: cardiac tissue sample (left or right ventricle, interventricular septum, or pericardium). This sequence originates from a young man with fulminant myocarditis from multisystem inflammatory syndrome in adults (MIS-A) after COVID-19.

The nucleotide sequence reads as follows: TGTGCCAGCAGTCCAAGGTTCGGGTACCAAGAGACCCAGTACTTC. This encodes CASSPRFGYQETQYF. The rearranged segments are TRBV27 and TRBJ2-5, with the D gene uncertain. Trimming costs V 5 bases and J 0 bases, and their ends lie 13 bases apart. CDR1 MNHEY and CDR2 SMNVEV are derived from the germline V gene (reference sequence). From cysteine to phenylalanine, the CDR3 is 15 amino acids long. Only the CDR3 DNA is retained, 45 bases long and in frame from the first base.